Given below is one T cell receptor beta chain in context. This table comes from immunoSEQ multiplex PCR, and its TCRdb copy is limited to in-frame clones, with some not included. Here the sample spans some 110,000 clones, about 83% being singletons. The CDR3 covers 19 residues. PCR or immunohistochemistry showed mismatch repair deficiency in every enrolled patient. These data come from a study of PD-1 blockade in mismatch repair-deficient tumors. Study-level information: Patients had 12 mismatch repair-deficient cancer types and were previously treated and progressing.

This rearrangement joins TRBV12-1 to TRBJ1-2. TRBV12-1 is annotated as a pseudogene. This receptor was obtained from an adult with mismatch repair-deficient cancer. Sequencing used peripheral blood, obtained around 60 weeks after starting pembrolizumab. The CDR3 nucleotides read TGTGCCAGCAGCTTTTTACATCCGAGCGCACCCCTGAATAACTATGGCTACACCTTC. It specifies CASSFLHPSAPLNNYGYTF.